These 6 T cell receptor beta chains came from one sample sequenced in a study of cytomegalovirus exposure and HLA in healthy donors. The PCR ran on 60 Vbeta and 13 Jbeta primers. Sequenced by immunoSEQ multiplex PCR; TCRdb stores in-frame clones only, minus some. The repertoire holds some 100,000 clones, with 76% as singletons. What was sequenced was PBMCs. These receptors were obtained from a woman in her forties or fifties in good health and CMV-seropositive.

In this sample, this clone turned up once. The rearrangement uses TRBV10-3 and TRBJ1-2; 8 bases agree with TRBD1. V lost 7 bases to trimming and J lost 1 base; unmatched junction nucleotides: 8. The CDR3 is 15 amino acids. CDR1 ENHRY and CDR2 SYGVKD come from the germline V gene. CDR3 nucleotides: TGTGCCATCAAGGGCGCCGGACAGGGTAACTATGGCTACACCTTC. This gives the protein CAIKGAGQGNYGYTF.

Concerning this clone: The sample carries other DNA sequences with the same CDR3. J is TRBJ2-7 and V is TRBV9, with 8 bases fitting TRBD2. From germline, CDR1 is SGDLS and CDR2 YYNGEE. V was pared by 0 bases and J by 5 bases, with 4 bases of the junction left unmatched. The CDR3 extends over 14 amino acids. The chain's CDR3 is CASSVGAREDEQYF. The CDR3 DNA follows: TGTGCCAGCAGCGTAGGTGCGCGGGAGGACGAGCAGTACTTC. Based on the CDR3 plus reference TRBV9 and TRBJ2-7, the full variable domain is DSGVTQTPKHLITATGQRVTLRCSPRSGDLSVYWYQQSLDQGLQFLIQYYNGEERAKGNILERFSAQQFPDLHSELNLSSLELGDSALYFCASSVGAREDEQYFGPGTRLTVT.

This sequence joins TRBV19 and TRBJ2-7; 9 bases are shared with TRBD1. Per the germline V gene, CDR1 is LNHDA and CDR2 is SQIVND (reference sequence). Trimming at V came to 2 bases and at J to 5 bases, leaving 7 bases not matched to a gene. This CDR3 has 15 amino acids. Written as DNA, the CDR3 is TGTGCCAGTAGTATAAGGGGACAGGGTCGTAACGAGCAGTACTTC. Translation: CASSIRGQGRNEQYF.

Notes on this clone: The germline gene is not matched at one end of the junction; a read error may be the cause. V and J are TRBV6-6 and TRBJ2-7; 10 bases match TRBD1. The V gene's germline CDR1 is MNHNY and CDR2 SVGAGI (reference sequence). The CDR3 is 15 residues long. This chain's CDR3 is CASSYEGQGSFEQYF. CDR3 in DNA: TGTGCCAGCAGTTATGAGGGACAGGGGTCCTTCGAGCAGTACTTC.

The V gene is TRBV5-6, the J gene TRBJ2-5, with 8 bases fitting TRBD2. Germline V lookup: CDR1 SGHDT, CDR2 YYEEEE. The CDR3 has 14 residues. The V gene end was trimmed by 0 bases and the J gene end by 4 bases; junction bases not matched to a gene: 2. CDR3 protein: CASSLAGGTETQYF. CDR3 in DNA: TGTGCCAGCAGCTTGGCGGGAGGGACAGAGACCCAGTACTTC.

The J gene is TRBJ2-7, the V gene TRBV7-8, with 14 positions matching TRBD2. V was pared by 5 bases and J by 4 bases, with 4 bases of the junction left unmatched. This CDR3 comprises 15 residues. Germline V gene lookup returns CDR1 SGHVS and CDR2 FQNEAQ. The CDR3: CASSLGTSGGYEQYF. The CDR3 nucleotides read TGTGCCAGCAGCCTAGGGACTAGCGGGGGTTACGAGCAGTACTTC.